This is a list of T cell receptor beta chains from one sample in a study of OX40 agonist ivuxolimab in advanced cancers. Profiled with immunoSEQ multiplex PCR; TCRdb holds only in-frame clones, not every one. The profile shows tens of thousands of clones, roughly nine tenths of them singletons. The input for sequencing was CD4+ or CD8+ T cells sorted from blood, taken in a trial of the OX40 agonist ivuxolimab. These receptors all stem from an adult with an advanced solid tumor such as melanoma, head and neck, liver or kidney cancer. CDR3s include the opening cysteine and the closing phenylalanine or tryptophan. The D gene is left open where the match is weak. Size is stated for part of the rows, as once, few or many counts, or as a class when the clone is expanded.

j_call	d_call	clone_size	v_call	cdr3_length	cdr3_aa	cdr3_nt
TRBJ2-7	TRBD2	.	TRBV9	16	CASSVVGTSGAYEQYF	TGTGCCAGCAGCGTAGTTGGGACTAGCGGGGCCTACGAGCAGTACTTC
TRBJ1-1	TRBD1	.	TRBV5-6	15	CASSSGRTGYTEAFF	TGTGCCAGCAGCTCGGGGAGGACAGGGTACACTGAAGCTTTCTTT
TRBJ2-1	.	.	TRBV9	15	CASSVEGRGDNEQFF	TGTGCCAGCAGCGTAGAGGGTAGAGGGGACAATGAGCAGTTCTTC
TRBJ2-1	.	.	TRBV5-4	13	CASSSPLYNEQFF	TGTGCCAGCAGTTCTCCCCTCTACAATGAGCAGTTCTTC
TRBJ2-7	.	.	TRBV5-1	13	CASSLDYSYEQYF	TGCGCCAGCAGCTTGGACTATTCCTACGAGCAGTACTTC
TRBJ1-6	.	.	TRBV27	13	CASSLGTNSPLHF	TGTGCCAGCAGTTTAGGGACTAATTCACCCCTCCACTTT
TRBJ2-7	TRBD2	medium-sized	TRBV30	14	CAWSRQRESDEQYF	TGTGCCTGGAGTAGGCAGCGGGAGTCGGACGAGCAGTACTTC
TRBJ2-1	.	once	TRBV9	13	CASSVDGYNEQFF	TGTGCCAGCAGCGTAGATGGCTACAATGAGCAGTTCTTC
TRBJ2-5	.	.	TRBV27	14	CASSLFPGRETQYF	TGTGCCAGCAGTTTATTTCCAGGGCGTGAGACCCAGTACTTC
TRBJ2-3	.	.	TRBV6-5	15	CASSYSGGGTDTQYF	TGTGCCAGCAGTTACTCGGGAGGAGGCACAGATACGCAGTATTTT
TRBJ1-1	.	.	TRBV10-2	14	CASSDWGAETEAFF	TGCGCCAGCAGTGATTGGGGGGCAGAGACTGAAGCTTTCTTT
TRBJ2-7	.	.	TRBV11-2	12	CASSLSSYEQYF	TGTGCCAGCAGCTTGAGCAGCTACGAGCAGTACTTC
TRBJ2-7	.	.	TRBV11-2	15	CASSRELYLSYEQYF	TGTGCCAGCAGCCGCGAACTTTACCTATCCTACGAGCAGTACTTC
TRBJ1-2	.	.	TRBV19	13	CASSFGEGYIYTF	TGTGCCAGTAGTTTCGGGGAAGGGTATATCTACACCTTC
TRBJ1-3	TRBD1	.	TRBV28	15	CASVGDREAGNTIYF	TGTGCCAGCGTCGGGGACAGGGAGGCTGGAAACACCATATATTTT
TRBJ2-2	.	.	TRBV4-1	15	CASSQFMELAGELFF	TGCGCCAGCAGCCAGTTCATGGAGCTGGCCGGGGAGCTGTTTTTT
TRBJ1-1	TRBD1	.	TRBV2	23	CASSELNSAEWERDRGATTEAFF	TGTGCCAGCAGTGAGTTAAATTCCGCGGAGTGGGAGAGGGACAGGGGAGCGACGACTGAAGCTTTCTTT
TRBJ2-2	TRBD2	.	TRBV19	14	CASSITAGNGELFF	TGTGCCAGTAGTATTACAGCGGGAAATGGGGAGCTGTTTTTT
TRBJ1-6	.	.	TRBV27	15	CASSLGTTYNSPLHF	TGTGCCAGCAGTTTAGGGACTACCTATAATTCACCCCTCCACTTT
TRBJ2-5	TRBD2	.	TRBV11-2	16	CASSIGTSGAQETQYF	TGTGCCAGCAGCATCGGGACTAGCGGGGCCCAAGAGACCCAGTACTTC
TRBJ2-3	TRBD2	.	TRBV27	17	CASSPLRSGGATDTQYF	TGTGCCAGCAGCCCGTTGAGGTCGGGGGGGGCAACAGATACGCAGTATTTT
TRBJ1-1	.	.	TRBV7-9	14	CASSQSNAGVEAFF	TGTGCCAGCAGCCAAAGTAACGCGGGGGTAGAAGCTTTCTTT
TRBJ2-1	TRBD2	.	TRBV2	19	CASSDPASGGAVVAVEQFF	TGTGCCAGCAGTGACCCCGCTAGCGGGGGGGCCGTCGTCGCGGTTGAGCAGTTCTTC
TRBJ2-7	TRBD2	.	TRBV4-3	16	CASSQDHSGRFDEQYF	TGCGCCAGCAGCCAAGATCATAGCGGGAGATTCGACGAGCAGTACTTC
TRBJ1-2	.	.	TRBV19	16	CASSIGLAGSVGGYTF	TGTGCCAGTAGTATAGGCCTCGCTGGTTCGGTTGGCGGCTACACCTTC
TRBJ2-1	TRBD2	.	TRBV4-3	19	CASSHPQETSGPDYNEQFF	TGCGCCAGCAGCCACCCCCAAGAGACTAGCGGGCCAGACTACAATGAGCAGTTCTTC
TRBJ2-1	.	.	TRBV27	15	CASSLTGLSYNEQFF	TGTGCCAGCAGTTTAACGGGACTCTCCTACAATGAGCAGTTCTTC
TRBJ2-7	.	.	TRBV4-2	15	CASSPRLDASYEQYF	TGTGCCAGCAGCCCCCGTCTAGACGCTTCCTACGAGCAGTACTTC